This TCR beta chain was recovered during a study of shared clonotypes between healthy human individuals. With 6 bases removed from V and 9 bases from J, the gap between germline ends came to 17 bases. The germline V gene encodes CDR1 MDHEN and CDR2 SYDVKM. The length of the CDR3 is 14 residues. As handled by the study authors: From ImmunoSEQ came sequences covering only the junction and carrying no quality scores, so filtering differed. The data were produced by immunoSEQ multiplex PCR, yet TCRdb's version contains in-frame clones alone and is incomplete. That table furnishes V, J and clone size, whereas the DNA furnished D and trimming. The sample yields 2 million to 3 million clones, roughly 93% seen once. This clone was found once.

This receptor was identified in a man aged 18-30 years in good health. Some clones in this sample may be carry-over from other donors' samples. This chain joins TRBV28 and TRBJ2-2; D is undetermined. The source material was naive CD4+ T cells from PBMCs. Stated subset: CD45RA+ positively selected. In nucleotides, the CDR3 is TGTGCCAGCAGCTCGGAGACCGAGGTCCGGGAGCTGTTTTTT. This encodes CASSSETEVRELFF. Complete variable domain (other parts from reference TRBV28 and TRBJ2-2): DVKVTQSSRYLVKRTGEKVFLECVQDMDHENMFWYRQDPGLGLRLIYFSYDVKMKEKGDIPEGYSVSREKKERFSLILESASTNQTSMYLCASSSETEVRELFFGEGSRLTVL.